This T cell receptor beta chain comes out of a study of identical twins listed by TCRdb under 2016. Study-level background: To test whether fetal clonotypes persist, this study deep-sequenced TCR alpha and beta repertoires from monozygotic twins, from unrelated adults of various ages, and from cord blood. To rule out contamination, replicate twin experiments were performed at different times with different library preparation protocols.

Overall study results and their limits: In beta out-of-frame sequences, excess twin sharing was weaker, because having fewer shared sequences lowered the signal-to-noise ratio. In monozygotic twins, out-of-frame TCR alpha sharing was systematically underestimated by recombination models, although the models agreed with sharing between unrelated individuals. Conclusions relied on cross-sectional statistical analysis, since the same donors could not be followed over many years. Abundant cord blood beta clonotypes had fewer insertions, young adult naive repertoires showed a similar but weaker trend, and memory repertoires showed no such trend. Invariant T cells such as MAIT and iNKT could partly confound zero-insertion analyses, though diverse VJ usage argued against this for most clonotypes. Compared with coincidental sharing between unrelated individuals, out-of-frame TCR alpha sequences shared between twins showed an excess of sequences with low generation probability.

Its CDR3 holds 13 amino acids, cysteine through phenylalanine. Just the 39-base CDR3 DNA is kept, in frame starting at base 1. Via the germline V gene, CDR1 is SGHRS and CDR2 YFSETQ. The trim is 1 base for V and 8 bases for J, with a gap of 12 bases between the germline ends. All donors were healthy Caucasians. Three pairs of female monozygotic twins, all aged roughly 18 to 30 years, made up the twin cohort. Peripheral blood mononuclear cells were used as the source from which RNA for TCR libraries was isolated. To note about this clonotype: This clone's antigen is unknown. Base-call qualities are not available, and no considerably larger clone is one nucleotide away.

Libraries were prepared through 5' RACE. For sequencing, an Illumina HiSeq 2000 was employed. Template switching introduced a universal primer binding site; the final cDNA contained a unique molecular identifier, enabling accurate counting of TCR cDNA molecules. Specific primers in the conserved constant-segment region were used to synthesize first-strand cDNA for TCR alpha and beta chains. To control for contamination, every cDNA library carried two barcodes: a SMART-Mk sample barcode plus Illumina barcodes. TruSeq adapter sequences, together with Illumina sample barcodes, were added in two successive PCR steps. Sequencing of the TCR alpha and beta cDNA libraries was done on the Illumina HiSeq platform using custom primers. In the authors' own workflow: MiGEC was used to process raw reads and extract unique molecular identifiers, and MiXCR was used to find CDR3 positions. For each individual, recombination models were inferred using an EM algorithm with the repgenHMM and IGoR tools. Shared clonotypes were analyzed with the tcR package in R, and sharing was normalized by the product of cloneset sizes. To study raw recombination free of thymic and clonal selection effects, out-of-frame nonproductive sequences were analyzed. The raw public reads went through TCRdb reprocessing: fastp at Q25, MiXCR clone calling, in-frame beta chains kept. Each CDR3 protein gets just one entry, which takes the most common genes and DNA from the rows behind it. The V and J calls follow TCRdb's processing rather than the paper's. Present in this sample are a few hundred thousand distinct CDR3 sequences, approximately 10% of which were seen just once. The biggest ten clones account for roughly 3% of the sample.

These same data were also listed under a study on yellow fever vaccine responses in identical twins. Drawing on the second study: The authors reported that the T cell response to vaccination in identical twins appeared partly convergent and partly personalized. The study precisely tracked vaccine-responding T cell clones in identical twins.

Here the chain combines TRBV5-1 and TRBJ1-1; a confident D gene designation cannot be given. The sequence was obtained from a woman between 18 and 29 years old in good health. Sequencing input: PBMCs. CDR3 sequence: CASSLSNIAEAFF. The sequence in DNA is TGCGCCAGCAGCTTGTCCAACATAGCCGAAGCTTTCTTT.